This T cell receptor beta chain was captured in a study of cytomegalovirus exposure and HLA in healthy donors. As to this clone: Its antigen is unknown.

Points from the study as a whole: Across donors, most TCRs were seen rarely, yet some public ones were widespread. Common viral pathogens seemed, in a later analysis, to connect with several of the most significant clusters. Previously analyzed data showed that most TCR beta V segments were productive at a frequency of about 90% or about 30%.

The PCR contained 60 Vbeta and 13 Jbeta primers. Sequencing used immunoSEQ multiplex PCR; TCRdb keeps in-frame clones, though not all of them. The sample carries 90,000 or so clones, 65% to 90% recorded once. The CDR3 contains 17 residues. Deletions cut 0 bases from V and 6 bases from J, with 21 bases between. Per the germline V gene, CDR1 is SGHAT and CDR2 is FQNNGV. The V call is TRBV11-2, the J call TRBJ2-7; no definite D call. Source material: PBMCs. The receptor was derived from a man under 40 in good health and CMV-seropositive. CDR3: CASSLEGVKRVISEQYF. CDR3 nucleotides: TGTGCCAGCAGCTTAGAAGGTGTGAAACGGGTGATCTCCGAGCAGTACTTC.